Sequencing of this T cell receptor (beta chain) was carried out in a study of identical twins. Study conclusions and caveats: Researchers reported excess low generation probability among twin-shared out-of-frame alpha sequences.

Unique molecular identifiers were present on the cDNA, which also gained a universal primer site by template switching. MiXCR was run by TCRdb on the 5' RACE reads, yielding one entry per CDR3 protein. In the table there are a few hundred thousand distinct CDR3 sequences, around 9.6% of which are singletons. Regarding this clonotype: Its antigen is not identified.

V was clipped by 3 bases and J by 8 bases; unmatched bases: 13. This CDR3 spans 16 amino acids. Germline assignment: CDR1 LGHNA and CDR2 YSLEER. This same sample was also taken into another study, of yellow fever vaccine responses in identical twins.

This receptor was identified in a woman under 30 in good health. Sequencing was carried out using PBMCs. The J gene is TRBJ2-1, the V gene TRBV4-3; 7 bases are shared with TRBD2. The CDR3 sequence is CASSQTLAEGFDEQFF. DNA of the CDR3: TGCGCCAGCAGCCAGACCCTAGCGGAAGGGTTCGATGAGCAGTTCTTC.